This T cell receptor (beta chain) was documented in a study of blood T cell repertoires in COVID-19. Study-level background: COVID-19 samples from acute and convalescent phases originated in the United States, Italy and Spain. Sample material is recorded as cDNA or gDNA derived from T cells, B-cell-depleted T cells, or PBMCs.

The CDR3 runs 13 residues. Germline CDR1 reads SEHNR; CDR2 reads FQNEAQ (reference sequence). V shed 3 bases and J shed 8 bases, with 13 bases lying between them. This clone was counted once. As originally analysed: Amplification of reference gene primers was used by the study to estimate nucleated cell counts. Some clones are missing from TCRdb's copy, which holds only in-frame ones; the method was immunoSEQ multiplex PCR. V, J and clone size derive from that table, while D and trimming were established from the DNA sequence. The data contain about 190,000 clones, around 80% of them singletons. Sample: peripheral blood. This clonotype was sampled from a woman aged 45-60 years with acute or convalescent COVID-19. The chain has TRBV7-9 and TRBJ1-2, with D tentatively TRBD1 (5 bases). CDR3 DNA sequence: TGTGCCAGCAGCTTGGAGGGGAATGAAGGCTACACCTTC. Amino acids: CASSLEGNEGYTF. Drawing the rest from reference TRBV7-9 and TRBJ1-2, the complete variable domain is DTGVSQNPRHKITKRGQNVTFRCDPISEHNRLYWYRQTLGQGPEFLTYFQNEAQLEKSRLLSDRFSAERPKGSFSTLEIQRTEQGDSAMYLCASSLEGNEGYTFGSGTRLTVV.